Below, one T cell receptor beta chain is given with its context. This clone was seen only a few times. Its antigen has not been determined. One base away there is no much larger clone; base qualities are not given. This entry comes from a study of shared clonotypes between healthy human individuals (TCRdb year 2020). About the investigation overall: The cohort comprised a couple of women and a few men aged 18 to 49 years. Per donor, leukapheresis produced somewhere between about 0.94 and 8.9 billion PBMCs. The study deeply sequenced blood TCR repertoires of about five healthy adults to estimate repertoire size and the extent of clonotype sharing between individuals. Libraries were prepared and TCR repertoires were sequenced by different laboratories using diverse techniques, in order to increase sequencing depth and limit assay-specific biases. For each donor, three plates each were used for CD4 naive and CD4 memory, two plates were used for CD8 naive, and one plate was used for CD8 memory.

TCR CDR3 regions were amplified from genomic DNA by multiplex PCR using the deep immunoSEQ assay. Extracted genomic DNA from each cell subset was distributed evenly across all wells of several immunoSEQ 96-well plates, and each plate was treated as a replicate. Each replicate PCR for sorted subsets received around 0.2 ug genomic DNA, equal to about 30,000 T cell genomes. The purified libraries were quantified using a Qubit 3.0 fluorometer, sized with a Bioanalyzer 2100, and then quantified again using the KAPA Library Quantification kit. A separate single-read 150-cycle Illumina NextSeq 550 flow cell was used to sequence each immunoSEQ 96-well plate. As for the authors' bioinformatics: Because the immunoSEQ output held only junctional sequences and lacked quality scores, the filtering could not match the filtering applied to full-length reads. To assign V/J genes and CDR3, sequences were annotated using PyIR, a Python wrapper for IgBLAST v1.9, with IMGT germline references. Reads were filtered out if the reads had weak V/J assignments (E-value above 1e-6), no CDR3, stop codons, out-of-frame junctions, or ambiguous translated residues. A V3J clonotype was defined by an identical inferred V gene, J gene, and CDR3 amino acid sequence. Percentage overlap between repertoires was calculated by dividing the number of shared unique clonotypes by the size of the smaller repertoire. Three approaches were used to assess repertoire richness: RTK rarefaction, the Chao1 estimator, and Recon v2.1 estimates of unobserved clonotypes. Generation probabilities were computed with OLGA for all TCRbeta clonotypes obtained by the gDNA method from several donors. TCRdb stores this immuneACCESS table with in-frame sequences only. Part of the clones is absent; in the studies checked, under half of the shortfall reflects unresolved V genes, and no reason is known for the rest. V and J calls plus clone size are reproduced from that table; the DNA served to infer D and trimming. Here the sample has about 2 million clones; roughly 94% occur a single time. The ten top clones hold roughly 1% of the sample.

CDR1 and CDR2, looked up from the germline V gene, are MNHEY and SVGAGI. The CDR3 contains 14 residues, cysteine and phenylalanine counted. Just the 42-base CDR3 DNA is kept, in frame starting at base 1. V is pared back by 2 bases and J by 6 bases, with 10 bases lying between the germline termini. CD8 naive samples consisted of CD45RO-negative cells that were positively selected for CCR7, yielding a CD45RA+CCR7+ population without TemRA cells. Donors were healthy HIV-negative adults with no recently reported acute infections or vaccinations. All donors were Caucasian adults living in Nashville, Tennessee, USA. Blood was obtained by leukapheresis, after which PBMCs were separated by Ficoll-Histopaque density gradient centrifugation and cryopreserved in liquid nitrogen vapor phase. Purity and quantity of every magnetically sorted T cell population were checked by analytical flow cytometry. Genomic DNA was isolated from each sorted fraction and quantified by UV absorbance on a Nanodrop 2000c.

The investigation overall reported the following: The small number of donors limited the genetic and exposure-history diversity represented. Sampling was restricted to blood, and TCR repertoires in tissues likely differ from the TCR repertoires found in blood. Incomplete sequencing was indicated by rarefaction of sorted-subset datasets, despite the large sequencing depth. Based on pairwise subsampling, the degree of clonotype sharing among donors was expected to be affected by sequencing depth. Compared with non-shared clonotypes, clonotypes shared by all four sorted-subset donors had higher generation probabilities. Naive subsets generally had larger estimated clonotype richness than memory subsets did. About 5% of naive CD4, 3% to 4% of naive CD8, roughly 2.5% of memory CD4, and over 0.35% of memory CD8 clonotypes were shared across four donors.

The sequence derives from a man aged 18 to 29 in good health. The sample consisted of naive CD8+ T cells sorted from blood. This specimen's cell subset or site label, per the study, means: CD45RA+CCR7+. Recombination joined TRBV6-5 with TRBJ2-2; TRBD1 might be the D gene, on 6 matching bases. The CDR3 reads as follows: CASSYRDIAGELFF. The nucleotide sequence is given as TGTGCCAGCAGTTACCGGGACATTGCCGGGGAGCTGTTTTTT.